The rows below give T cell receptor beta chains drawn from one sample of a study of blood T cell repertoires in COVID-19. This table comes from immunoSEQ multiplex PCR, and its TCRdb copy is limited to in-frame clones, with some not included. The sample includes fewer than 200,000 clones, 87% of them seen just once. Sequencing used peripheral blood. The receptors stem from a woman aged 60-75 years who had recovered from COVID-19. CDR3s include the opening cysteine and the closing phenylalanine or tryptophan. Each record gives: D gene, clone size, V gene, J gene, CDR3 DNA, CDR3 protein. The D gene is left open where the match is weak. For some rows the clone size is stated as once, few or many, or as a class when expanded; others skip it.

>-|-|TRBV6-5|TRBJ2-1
TGTGCCAGCACCAGGCGGGGAAAGGACAATGAGCAGTTCTTC
CASTRRGKDNEQFF
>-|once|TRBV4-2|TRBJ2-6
TGTGCCAGCAGCCAACCCACAGGGGGGGTGAGCTCTGGGGCCAACGTCCTGACTTTC
CASSQPTGGVSSGANVLTF
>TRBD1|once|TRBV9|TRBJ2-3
TGTGCCAGCAGCCCATCTCCGGGACAGGGTGGAGATACGCAGTATTTT
CASSPSPGQGGDTQYF
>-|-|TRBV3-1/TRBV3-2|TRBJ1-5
TGTGCCAGCAGCCAAGGAACCGGGGTACCCCAGCATTTT
CASSQGTGVPQHF
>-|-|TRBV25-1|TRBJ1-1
TGTGCCAGCCGGGACCGGGGGGTGAGCACTGAAGCTTTCTTT
CASRDRGVSTEAFF
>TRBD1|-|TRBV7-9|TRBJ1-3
TGTGCCAGCAGTAAACAGGGGGCCTCAGGAAACACCATATATTTT
CASSKQGASGNTIYF
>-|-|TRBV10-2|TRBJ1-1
TGCGCCAGCACTCTTCACTTGAACACTGAAGCTTTCTTT
CASTLHLNTEAFF
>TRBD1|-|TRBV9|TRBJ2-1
TGTGCCAGCAGCCAGGGACAGAACAATGAGCAGTTCTTC
CASSQGQNNEQFF
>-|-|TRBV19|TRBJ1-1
TGTGCCAGTAGTGGTAACAGGATGAACACTGAAGCTTTCTTT
CASSGNRMNTEAFF
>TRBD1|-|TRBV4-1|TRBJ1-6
TGCGCCAGCAGCCAGACCCCGGTGGACAGGGAAAATTCACCCCTCCACTTT
CASSQTPVDRENSPLHF
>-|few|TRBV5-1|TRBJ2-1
TGCGCCAGCAGCTTGGGCAGGCCCCTGAGCTCCTACAATGAGCAGTTCTTC
CASSLGRPLSSYNEQFF
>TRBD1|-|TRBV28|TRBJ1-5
TGTGCCAGCAGTTGGGGACAGGGCAACCAGCCCCAGCATTTT
CASSWGQGNQPQHF
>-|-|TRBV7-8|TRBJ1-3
TGTGCCAGCAGCTTAAGGCAGGGGATGGACACCATATATTTT
CASSLRQGMDTIYF
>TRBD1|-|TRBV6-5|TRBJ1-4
TGTGCCAGCAGCAGGGACAGGGGGGGCGAAAAACTGTTTTTT
CASSRDRGGEKLFF
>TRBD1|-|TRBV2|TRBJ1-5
TGTGCCAGCAGCCTACAGGGGAAGAATCAGCCCCAGCATTTT
CASSLQGKNQPQHF
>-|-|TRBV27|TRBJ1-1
TGTGCCAGCAGTTTATTGTACAGCTTCATGAACACTGAAGCTTTCTTT
CASSLLYSFMNTEAFF
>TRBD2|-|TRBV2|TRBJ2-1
TGTGCCAGCAGTCCTCTAGCGGAGTACAATGAGCAGTTCTTC
CASSPLAEYNEQFF
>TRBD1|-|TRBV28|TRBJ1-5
TGTGCCAGCAGCCCCGGACAGGGTAATCAGCCCCAGCATTTT
CASSPGQGNQPQHF
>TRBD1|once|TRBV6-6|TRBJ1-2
TGTGCCAGCAGTTACGGCGGGACAGGGGATGGCTACACCTTC
CASSYGGTGDGYTF
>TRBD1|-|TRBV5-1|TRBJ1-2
TGCGCCAGCAAACCTGGGACAGTGACCGACTATGGCTACACCTTC
CASKPGTVTDYGYTF
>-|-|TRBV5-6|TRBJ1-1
TGTGCCAGCAGCTTGTATTGGGAGGCTGAAGCTTTCTTT
CASSLYWEAEAFF
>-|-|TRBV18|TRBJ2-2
TGTGCCAGCTCAGGACGGGACACAAACACCGGGGAGCTGTTTTTT
CASSGRDTNTGELFF
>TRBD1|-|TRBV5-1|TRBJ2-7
TGCGCCAGCAGCTTGGACACCGGGACAGGCGGAGGAGAGCAGTACTTC
CASSLDTGTGGGEQYF
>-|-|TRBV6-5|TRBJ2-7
TGTGCCAGCAGAATGGCGGGAAGCTCCTACGAGCAGTACTTC
CASRMAGSSYEQYF